The 27 T cell receptor beta chains below were found in one sample sequenced in a study of shared T cell receptors in the human thymus. Some clones are missing from TCRdb's copy, which holds only in-frame ones; the method was immunoSEQ multiplex PCR. The sample includes hundreds of thousands of clones, roughly 86% of them seen just once. The sample also formed part of further work on human thymus T cells.

The specimen sequenced was thymocytes. The receptors here all came from a boy under two years old with a congenital heart defect.

V gene TRBV15 combines with J gene TRBJ2-2; D gene ambiguous. Deletions cut 2 bases from V and 10 bases from J, with 11 bases between. Germline-derived CDR1 and CDR2 are LNHNV and YYDKDF (reference sequence). This CDR3 contains 13 residues. CDR3 sequence (DNA): TGTGCCACCAGCAGAACATCAAGAAAGGAGCTGTTTTTT. Translated: CATSRTSRKELFF. The variable domain in full, with the rest retrieved from reference TRBV15 and TRBJ2-2, is DAMVIQNPRYQVTQFGKPVTLSCSQTLNHNVMYWYQQKSSQAPKLLFHYYDKDFNNEADTPDNFQSRRPNTSFCFLDIRSPGLGDTAMYLCATSRTSRKELFFGEGSRLTVL.

The chain links TRBV29-1 to TRBJ2-7, with D tentatively TRBD2 (6 bases). Trimming pared 4 bases from V and 3 bases from J, leaving 16 bases between. This CDR3 comprises 14 residues. Per germline, CDR1 SQVTM and CDR2 ANQGSEA. In DNA, the CDR3 is TGCAGCGTTGTACGCCCGGGAGCAAACTACGAGCAGTACTTC. This sequence encodes CSVVRPGANYEQYF.

The rearrangement links TRBV4-1 to TRBJ2-5; 10 nucleotides match TRBD2. This CDR3 comprises 15 residues. Trimming at V came to 7 bases and at J to 1 base, leaving 6 bases not matched to a gene. CDR1 MGHRA and CDR2 YSYEKL come from the germline V gene. The CDR3 coding sequence is TGCGCCAGCAACCGGTTAGCGGGGGGCCAAGAGACCCAGTACTTC. This translates into CASNRLAGGQETQYF.

The chain recombines TRBV5-4 with TRBJ2-1, with 8 bases fitting TRBD2. With V trimmed by 3 bases and J by 8 bases, 7 bases remained unmatched. The CDR3 is 14 residues long. Germline loops: CDR1 SGHNT, CDR2 YYREEE (reference sequence). In nucleotides, the CDR3 is TGTGCCAGCAGCTCGGGACTAGTTGGCGATGAGCAGTTCTTC. Residues: CASSSGLVGDEQFF.

V usage is TRBV25-1 and J usage is TRBJ2-7; 7 nucleotides align to TRBD2. This CDR3 is built from 17 residues. V lost 4 bases to trimming and J lost 0 bases; unmatched junction nucleotides: 12. Germline CDR1 is MGHDK and CDR2 is SYGVNS. In DNA form, the CDR3 reads TGTGCCAGCAGTGGGCGGGAGACTTCCTCCCCCTCCTACGAGCAGTACTTC. As protein: CASSGRETSSPSYEQYF.

This rearrangement joins TRBV12-5 to TRBJ2-2; the match to TRBD2 covers 7 bases. The CDR3 covers 15 residues. Germline CDR1 and CDR2: LGHNT and FRNRAP. J gave up 2 bases and V 6 bases, and 6 bases lay outside the gene matches. The CDR3 DNA sequence: TGTGCTAGTGGGCGTCTAGCGGTCAACACCGGGGAGCTGTTTTTT. Translation gives CASGRLAVNTGELFF.

The chain recombines TRBV23-1 with TRBJ1-6; 7 bases match TRBD1. TRBV23-1 is an open reading frame whose function is uncertain. The CDR3 has 12 amino acids. V was pared by 4 bases and J by 11 bases, with 2 bases of the junction left unmatched. CDR3 nucleotide sequence: TGCGCCAGCAGTCCACAGGGGACACCCCTCCACTTT. This sequence encodes CASSPQGTPLHF.

CDR3 in DNA: TGTGCCTGGAGTGAATGGGCAGCGGCGAACACCGGGGAGCTGTTTTTT. Translation gives CAWSEWAAANTGELFF. V and J are TRBV30 and TRBJ2-2, with a weak D call TRBD2 (5 bases). The CDR3 totals 16 residues. Germline V gene sequence: CDR1 GTSNPN, CDR2 SVGIG (reference sequence). With 1 base removed from V and 0 bases from J, the gap between germline ends came to 12 bases.

V and J are TRBV7-2 and TRBJ2-5; tentative D call: TRBD2 (5 bases). The CDR3 runs to 16 residues. V lost 5 bases and J 4 bases, leaving 20 bases between the germline ends. Germline V lookup: CDR1 SGHTA, CDR2 FQGNSA. CDR3 DNA: TGTGCCAGCAGCGCTAGTGGGGTTGCAGGAGGAGAGACCCAGTACTTC. Translated: CASSASGVAGGETQYF.

This chain connects TRBV7-8 to TRBJ1-2; 7 nucleotides agree with TRBD1. Germline values: CDR1 SGHVS, CDR2 FQNEAQ. The CDR3 totals 14 residues. Unmatched junction bases numbered 9, after V lost 3 bases and J lost 8 bases. This CDR3 reads CASSFDRAGEGYTF. The CDR3 DNA sequence: TGTGCCAGCAGCTTCGACAGGGCCGGTGAAGGCTACACCTTC.

V usage is TRBV12-5 and J usage is TRBJ1-5; possibly TRBD1 for D (6 bases). Between the trimmed V and J ends, which lost 4 bases and 4 bases, there was a span of 17 bases. The CDR3 extends over 16 amino acids. Germline V lookup: CDR1 LGHNT, CDR2 FRNRAP. This chain's CDR3 is CASGSPTGQINQPQHF. CDR3 coding DNA: TGTGCTAGTGGTTCGCCGACAGGCCAGATTAATCAGCCCCAGCATTTT.

As regards this clone: This sample includes further DNA sequences coding for the same CDR3. The CDR3 loop reads CASSPGTGDNSPLHF. The CDR3 DNA sequence: TGTGCCAGCTCACCAGGTACAGGGGATAATTCACCCCTCCACTTT. The rearrangement links TRBV18 to TRBJ1-6; 7 bases match TRBD1. Germline assignment: CDR1 KGHSH and CDR2 LQKENI. The CDR3 has 15 amino acids. After removal of 2 bases from V and 5 bases from J, the junction contained 3 bases not matched to a gene.

The chain couples TRBV28 to TRBJ2-7; 10 nucleotides agree with TRBD1. V was clipped by 5 bases and J by 0 bases; unmatched bases: 7. Germline CDR1 is MDHEN and CDR2 is SYDVKM. CDR3 size: 16 residues. The CDR3 reads CASSPMDRGSSYEQYF. CDR3 DNA sequence: TGTGCCAGCAGTCCTATGGACAGGGGGAGCTCCTACGAGCAGTACTTC.

V usage is TRBV28 and J usage is TRBJ2-7, with D perhaps TRBD1 (6 bases). The ends were cut back, 6 bases at V and 7 bases at J, with 19 bases in the middle. The CDR3 extends over 14 amino acids. Germline V gives CDR1 MDHEN, CDR2 SYDVKM. As DNA, the CDR3 is TGTGCCAGCAGACGATTGAACAGGGTGGGGGAGCAGTACTTC. Translating gives CASRRLNRVGEQYF.

The chain couples TRBV5-4 to TRBJ1-1; 7 bases agree with TRBD1. V shed 2 bases and J 2 bases; nucleotides not matched to a gene: 15. The CDR3 runs 18 residues. CDR1 and CDR2 from the germline V gene are SGHNT and YYREEE (reference sequence). CDR3 DNA: TGTGCCAGCAGCTTTACGCCGGGGGACAGTCCGGGTAACACTGAAGCTTTCTTT. Translating gives CASSFTPGDSPGNTEAFF. Supplemented by reference TRBV5-4 and TRBJ1-1, the full variable domain reads ETGVTQSPTHLIKTRGQQVTLRCSSQSGHNTVSWYQQALGQGPQFIFQYYREEENGRGNFPPRFSGLQFPNYSSELNVNALELDDSALYLCASSFTPGDSPGNTEAFFGQGTRLTVV.

This clone has a handful of counts. CDR3 residues: CASSDREFSYEQYF. CDR3 bases: TGTGCCAGTAGCGACAGGGAATTCTCCTACGAGCAGTACTTC. The chain is built from TRBV6-5 and TRBJ2-7; 7 bases align to TRBD1. Losses at the gene ends were 9 bases for V and 0 bases for J; bases not matched to a gene: 8. This CDR3 comprises 14 residues. CDR1 is MNHEY, CDR2 SVGAGI, per germline.

This clone was seen more than once but under ten times. The genes are TRBV14 and TRBJ1-2; D might be TRBD1 (6 bases). Trimming removed 0 bases at V and 8 bases at J, with 16 bases between. The germline V gene encodes CDR1 SGHDN and CDR2 FVKESK. The CDR3 has 15 amino acids. The CDR3 DNA is TGTGCCAGCAGCCAAGACCGGGACAAACGCCTAGGCTACACCTTC. Translating gives CASSQDRDKRLGYTF.

The CDR3 DNA sequence: TGTGCCAGCAGTGAACGGGAGTTTAGCGGGGAGGATCTATGCGAGCAGTACTTC. Its translation is CASSEREFSGEDLCEQYF. This chain links TRBV2 with TRBJ2-7; 8 nucleotides agree with TRBD2. V dropped 2 bases and J dropped 6; count of bases not matched to a gene: 18. CDR3 length equals 18 residues. CDR1 is SNHLY and CDR2 is FYNNEI in the germline V gene. Full variable domain (rest looked up from reference TRBV2 and TRBJ2-7): EPEVTQTPSHQVTQMGQEVILRCVPISNHLYFYWYRQILGQKVEFLVSFYNNEISEKSEIFDDQFSVERPDGSNFTLKIRSTKLEDSAMYFCASSEREFSGEDLCEQYFGPGTRLTVT.

This clone was counted a single time. The CDR3 protein is CASSLGVGQGGEQYF. The CDR3 region has the DNA TGTGCCAGCAGCTTGGGGGTGGGACAGGGGGGCGAGCAGTACTTC. The chain joins TRBV5-8 to TRBJ2-7; the match to TRBD1 covers 11 bases. This CDR3 has 15 residues. V dropped 0 bases and J dropped 6; count of bases not matched to a gene: 5. Germline V gene lookup returns CDR1 SGHTS and CDR2 YDEGEE.

In this sample, this clone turned up once. The chain is built from TRBV4-3 and TRBJ2-5; 12 nucleotides agree with TRBD2. V lost 0 bases to trimming and J lost 3 bases; unmatched junction nucleotides: 8. This CDR3 is built from 18 residues. Germline loops: CDR1 LGHNA, CDR2 YSLEER. The CDR3 sequence: CASSQDRPSGGGKETQYF. CDR3 DNA sequence: TGCGCCAGCAGCCAAGATAGGCCTAGCGGGGGGGGCAAAGAGACCCAGTACTTC.

CDR3 nucleotides: TGCGCCAGCAGCCAACTTGATGAGCAGTTCTTC. Its translation is CASSQLDEQFF. The V gene is TRBV4-1, the J gene TRBJ2-1; D uncertain. The length of the CDR3 is 11 residues. Trimming left V 2 bases short and J 8 bases short, with 4 bases between. CDR1 and CDR2 from the germline V gene are MGHRA and YSYEKL.

The CDR3 here is CASSPRTGQETQYF. The CDR3 coding sequence is TGTGCCAGCAGCCCACGGACAGGTCAAGAGACCCAGTACTTC. The chain joins TRBV9 to TRBJ2-5, with TRBD1 matching 7 bases. The V segment lost 4 bases and the J segment 2 bases; nucleotides outside the gene matches: 5. The length of the CDR3 is 14 residues. CDR1 is SGDLS and CDR2 is YYNGEE in the germline V gene.

V gene TRBV4-3 combines with J gene TRBJ2-7; a weak D match, TRBD2 (6 bases). The V and J ends lost 0 bases and 1 base respectively, with 16 bases between them. Germline V CDR1 and CDR2: LGHNA, YSLEER. The CDR3 runs 17 residues. For the CDR3, the DNA is TGCGCCAGCAGCCAAGATACGGTGAGGGGAGGATCCTACGAGCAGTACTTC. Translating it yields CASSQDTVRGGSYEQYF.

The chain is built from TRBV19 and TRBJ2-4; 8 nucleotides align to TRBD1. The CDR3 is 17 residues long. V gave up 5 bases and J gave up 4 bases; unmatched junction bases: 13. Germline CDR1 and CDR2: LNHDA and SQIVND (reference sequence). This CDR3 is CASSPNPQGDLKNIQYF. In nucleotides, the CDR3 is TGTGCCAGTAGTCCGAACCCACAGGGGGATTTAAAAAACATTCAGTACTTC.

The V gene is TRBV5-8, the J gene TRBJ2-1; 10 nucleotides align to TRBD2. The V and J ends lost 2 bases and 2 bases, in that order; junction bases with no gene match: 7. Germline V CDR1 and CDR2: SGHTS, YDEGEE. CDR3 length: 17 amino acids. The CDR3 DNA follows: TGTGCCAGCAGCTTTAGAAAAGCGGGAGGGACCTACAATGAGCAGTTCTTC. Translation gives CASSFRKAGGTYNEQFF.

The chain joins TRBV4-3 to TRBJ2-7, with 9 bases lining up with TRBD2. The CDR3 has 15 residues. After removal of 4 bases from V and 7 bases from J, the junction contained 11 bases not matched to a gene. In germline, CDR1 is LGHNA, CDR2 YSLEER. Written as DNA, the CDR3 is TGCGCCAGCAGCCCCTCCTCGACTAGCGGAGGGGAGCAGTACTTC. Protein product: CASSPSSTSGGEQYF.

The chain joins TRBV6-1 to TRBJ2-7, with 9 nucleotides matching TRBD1. The V segment lost 6 bases and the J segment 5 bases; nucleotides outside the gene matches: 8. Germline values: CDR1 MNHNS, CDR2 SASEGT. The CDR3 totals 14 residues. The CDR3 sequence: CASSKTRDRDEQYF. DNA for the CDR3: TGTGCCAGCAGCAAAACCCGGGACAGGGACGAGCAGTACTTC.